Presented here are 14 T cell receptor beta chains from one specimen sequenced in a study of blood T cells in healthy people across ages. Primed by a sample-barcoded 5' primer and a J-beta primer mix, a second PCR proceeded for about 6 to 12 cycles. Via MiXCR, TCRdb re-called the 5' RACE reads, giving one row per CDR3 protein. The data contain 1.5 million to 2 million distinct CDR3 sequences, 28% of them singletons. Sequenced sample: blood. These receptors all stem from a woman aged 25 to 39 in good health.

This chain joins TRBV6-5 and TRBJ2-5; D may be TRBD1 or TRBD2 (5 bases each). Per germline, CDR1 MNHEY and CDR2 SVGAGI. Deletions cut 2 bases from V and 1 base from J, with 11 bases between. There are 15 residues in the CDR3. For the CDR3, the DNA is TGTGCCAGCAGTTACGAGGGGCTCTCCCAAGAGACCCAGTACTTC. It encodes CASSYEGLSQETQYF.

The chain recombines TRBV6-2 or TRBV6-3 with TRBJ2-1; D unclear. Germline V gene lookup returns CDR1 MNHEY and CDR2 SVGEGT. The CDR3 has 13 residues. V lost 0 bases, J lost 6 bases, and 6 bases lay in between. The CDR3 sequence is CASSYSSFNEQFF. CDR3 DNA sequence: TGTGCCAGCAGTTACTCGTCTTTCAATGAGCAGTTCTTC.

There are many counts of this clonotype. The chain carries TRBV6-1 and TRBJ2-7; D ambiguous. The CDR3 has 13 amino acids. Germline CDR1 MNHNS, CDR2 SASEGT. The germline V and J ends were trimmed by 6 bases and 1 base, with 10 bases remaining between them. CDR3 loop: CASSGSSSYEQYF. The CDR3 coding sequence is TGTGCCAGCAGCGGAAGCAGTTCCTACGAGCAGTACTTC.

CDR3 nucleotide sequence: TGCGCCAGCAGCTTGAGTACAGGGCCCGATCAGCCCCAGCATTTT. As protein: CASSLSTGPDQPQHF. The V call is TRBV5-1, the J call TRBJ1-5; TRBD1 might be the D (6 bases). V shed 1 base and J shed 5 bases, with 13 bases lying between them. The CDR3 has 15 amino acids. From germline, CDR1 is SGHRS and CDR2 YFSETQ. Looking up the rest from reference TRBV5-1 and TRBJ1-5 gives the full variable domain: KAGVTQTPRYLIKTRGQQVTLSCSPISGHRSVSWYQQTPGQGLQFLFEYFSETQRNKGNFPGRFSGRQFSNSRSEMNVSTLELGDSALYLCASSLSTGPDQPQHFGDGTRLSIL.

There are a few counts of this clonotype. The rearrangement joins TRBV5-5 to TRBJ1-5; tentative D call: TRBD1 (5 bases). This CDR3 is 15 amino acids long. V was pared by 5 bases and J by 7 bases, with 19 bases between. CDR1 and CDR2 (germline): SGHKS, YYEKEE (reference sequence). The CDR3 protein is CASSRRGADGQPQHF. CDR3 nucleotides: TGTGCCAGCAGTAGAAGAGGGGCGGATGGACAGCCCCAGCATTTT.

About this clonotype itself: This may be a read error: a much more frequent sequence differs by one nucleotide. V gene TRBV6-6 combines with J gene TRBJ2-7, with a weak D call TRBD2 (7 bases). Germline V gives CDR1 MNHNY, CDR2 SVGAGI (reference sequence). V was shortened by 4 bases and J by 2 bases, with 12 bases between the two germline ends. The CDR3 is 14 residues long. The CDR3 region is CASSCGGGTYEQYF. The CDR3 coding sequence is TGTGCCAGCAGTTGCGGCGGGGGCACCTACGAGCAGTACTTC.

In this sample, this clonotype turned up many times. The chain recombines TRBV27 with TRBJ2-1; D not certain. V dropped 6 bases and J dropped 6 bases, with 12 bases sitting between them. Per germline, CDR1 MNHEY and CDR2 SMNVEV (reference sequence). This CDR3 is built from 13 residues. The CDR3 loop reads CASRPGGTNEQFF. The CDR3 DNA sequence: TGTGCCAGCAGACCGGGTGGAACCAATGAGCAGTTCTTC.

This clonotype was seen a handful of times. The rearrangement links TRBV12-3 or TRBV12-4 to TRBJ2-4, with a possible D match to TRBD2 (7 bases). This CDR3 spans 13 amino acids. The ends were cut back, 6 bases at V and 5 bases at J, with 11 bases in the middle. CDR3 sequence: CASSTGRENIQYF. CDR3 bases: TGTGCCAGCAGCACAGGGAGGGAAAACATTCAGTACTTC.

The rearrangement links TRBV5-1 to TRBJ2-7; D is possibly TRBD2 (6 bases). CDR1 and CDR2 (germline): SGHRS, YFSETQ. The CDR3 has 15 amino acids. V was cut by 4 bases and J by 6 bases, with 20 bases left in between. CDR3 nucleotides: TGCGCCAGCAGCCCCCGGGGGACGGCGATACCCGAGCAGTACTTC. Translated, it gives CASSPRGTAIPEQYF. The full variable domain, with the rest looked up from reference TRBV5-1 and TRBJ2-7, is KAGVTQTPRYLIKTRGQQVTLSCSPISGHRSVSWYQQTPGQGLQFLFEYFSETQRNKGNFPGRFSGRQFSNSRSEMNVSTLELGDSALYLCASSPRGTAIPEQYFGPGTRLTVT.

Only a few counts were recorded for this clonotype. This chain's CDR3 is CSASLDPSGEQFF. The DNA for the CDR3 is TGCAGTGCTAGTTTAGATCCCAGCGGGGAGCAGTTCTTC. The chain joins TRBV20-1 to TRBJ2-1; a weak D match, TRBD2 (6 bases). V shed 3 bases and J shed 10 bases, with 16 bases lying between them. This CDR3 region has 13 residues. Germline V lookup: CDR1 DFQATT, CDR2 SNEGSKA (reference sequence).

The CDR3 nucleotides read TGTGCCAGCAGCCACCGAAGGGGATCCTCCTACAATGAGCAGTTCTTC. Translation: CASSHRRGSSYNEQFF. This chain connects TRBV14 to TRBJ2-1; possibly TRBD1 for D (5 bases). Trimming cost V 3 bases and J 0 bases, with 12 bases left between them. Germline CDR1 and CDR2: SGHDN and FVKESK. CDR3 size: 16 residues.

This clonotype occurred many times. The chain combines TRBV4-1 with TRBJ2-7; TRBD1 or TRBD2 may be the D gene (5 bases each). This CDR3 has 16 amino acids. Trimming pared 2 bases from V and 2 bases from J, leaving 16 bases between. Germline V gene data show CDR1 as MGHRA and CDR2 as YSYEKL. CDR3 in DNA: TGCGCCAGCAGCCAACGTTCTGGGGGTAGCGCCTACGAGCAGTACTTC. It specifies CASSQRSGGSAYEQYF.

The chain is built from TRBV11-2 and TRBJ2-7; a possible D gene is TRBD2 (7 bases). The germline V and J ends were trimmed by 5 bases and 5 bases, with 19 bases remaining between them. The length of the CDR3 is 15 residues. Germline CDR1 SGHAT, CDR2 FQNNGV. CDR3 sequence (DNA): TGTGCCAGCAGCCTCCACGACGGGGGGCATAACGAGCAGTACTTC. Encoded protein: CASSLHDGGHNEQYF.

This clonotype has just a few counts. The V and J genes are TRBV5-5 and TRBJ2-5, with D possibly TRBD2 on 6 matching bases. The V and J ends lost 1 base and 2 bases respectively, with 9 bases between them. The CDR3 spans 14 residues. Germline V gene sequence: CDR1 SGHKS, CDR2 YYEKEE (reference sequence). CDR3 DNA: TGTGCCAGCAGCTTGCTACTAGCTCAAGAGACCCAGTACTTC. The encoded protein is CASSLLLAQETQYF. Supplemented by reference TRBV5-5 and TRBJ2-5, the full variable domain reads DAGVTQSPTHLIKTRGQQVTLRCSPISGHKSVSWYQQVLGQGPQFIFQYYEKEERGRGNFPDRFSARQFPNYSSELNVNALLLGDSALYLCASSLLLAQETQYFGPGTRLLVL.